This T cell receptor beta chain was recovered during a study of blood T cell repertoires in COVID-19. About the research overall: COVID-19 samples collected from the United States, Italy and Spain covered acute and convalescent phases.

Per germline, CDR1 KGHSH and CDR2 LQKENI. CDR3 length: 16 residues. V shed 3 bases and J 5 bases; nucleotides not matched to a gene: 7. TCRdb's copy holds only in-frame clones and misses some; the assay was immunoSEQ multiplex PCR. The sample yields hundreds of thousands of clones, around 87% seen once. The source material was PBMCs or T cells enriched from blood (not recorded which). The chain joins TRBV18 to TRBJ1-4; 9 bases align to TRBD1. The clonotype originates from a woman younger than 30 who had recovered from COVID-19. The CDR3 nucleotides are TGTGCCAGCTCACCGGGGACAGGGATGATGAATGAAAAACTGTTTTTT. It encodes CASSPGTGMMNEKLFF.